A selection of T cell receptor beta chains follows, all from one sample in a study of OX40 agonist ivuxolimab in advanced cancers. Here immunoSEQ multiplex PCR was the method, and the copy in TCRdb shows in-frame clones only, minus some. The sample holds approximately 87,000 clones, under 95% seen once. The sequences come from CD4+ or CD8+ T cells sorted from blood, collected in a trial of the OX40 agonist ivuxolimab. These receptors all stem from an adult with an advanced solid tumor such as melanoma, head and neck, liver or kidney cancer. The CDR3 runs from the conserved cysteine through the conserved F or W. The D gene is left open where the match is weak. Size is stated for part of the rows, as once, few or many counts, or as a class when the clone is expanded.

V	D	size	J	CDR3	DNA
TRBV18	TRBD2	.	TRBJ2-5	CASSPLSGGETQYF	TGTGCCAGCTCACCTCTATCCGGGGGGGAGACCCAGTACTTC
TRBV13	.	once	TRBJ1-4	CASSTKGVMEKLFF	TGTGCCAGCAGCACAAAGGGGGTAATGGAAAAACTGTTTTTT
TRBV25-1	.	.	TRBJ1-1	CASSGQQGEAFF	TGTGCCAGCAGTGGACAACAGGGTGAAGCTTTCTTT
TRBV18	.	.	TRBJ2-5	CASSPAGATQDPTQYF	TGTGCCAGCTCACCGGCCGGGGCGACTCAAGACCCTACCCAGTACTTC
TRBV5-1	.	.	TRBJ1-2	CASSLGGGDRYGYTF	TGCGCCAGCAGCTTGGGAGGAGGAGACAGGTATGGCTACACCTTC
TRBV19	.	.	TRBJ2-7	CATANRDWGREQYF	TGTGCCACCGCAAACCGGGACTGGGGGCGGGAGCAGTACTTC
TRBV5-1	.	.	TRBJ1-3	CASTRGGAGNTIYF	TGCGCCAGCACCCGGGGGGGCGCTGGAAACACCATATATTTT
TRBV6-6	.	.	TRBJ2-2	CASSLLPGDTGELFF	TGTGCCAGCAGCTTACTCCCGGGGGACACCGGGGAGCTGTTTTTT
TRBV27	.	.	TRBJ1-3	CASSLGTKGGNTIYF	TGTGCCAGCAGTTTAGGGACAAAGGGGGGAAACACCATATATTTT
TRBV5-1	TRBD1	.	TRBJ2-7	CASSQDRQGMREQYF	TGCGCCAGCAGCCAAGATAGACAGGGGATGAGGGAGCAGTACTTC
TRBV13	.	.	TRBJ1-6	CASSLGAGSSYNSPLHF	TGTGCCAGCAGCCTAGGGGCAGGCAGCTCCTATAATTCACCCCTCCACTTT
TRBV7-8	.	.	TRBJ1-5	CASSLPGHQPQHF	TGTGCCAGCAGCCTACCAGGGCATCAGCCCCAGCATTTT
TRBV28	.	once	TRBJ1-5	CASSPPGVRYSNQPQHF	TGTGCCAGCAGTCCCCCTGGGGTAAGGTATAGCAATCAGCCCCAGCATTTT
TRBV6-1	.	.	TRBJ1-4	CASSWSSANEKLFF	TGTGCCAGCAGTTGGTCGTCGGCTAATGAAAAACTGTTTTTT
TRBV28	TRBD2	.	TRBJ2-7	CASGTSGRVYGEQYF	TGTGCCAGCGGAACTAGCGGGAGAGTTTACGGCGAGCAGTACTTC
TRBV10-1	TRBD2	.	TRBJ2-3	CANGGGTTDTQYF	TGCGCCAACGGGGGGGGGACCACAGATACGCAGTATTTT
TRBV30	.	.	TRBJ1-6	CAWNRLSSYNSPLHF	TGTGCCTGGAACAGATTGAGCTCCTATAATTCACCCCTCCACTTT
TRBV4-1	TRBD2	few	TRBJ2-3	CASSRGLAGGWDTQYF	TGCGCCAGCAGCCGAGGACTAGCGGGAGGATGGGATACGCAGTATTTT
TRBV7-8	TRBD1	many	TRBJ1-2	CASSQPGTASGYTF	TGTGCCAGCAGCCAACCCGGGACAGCATCTGGCTACACCTTC
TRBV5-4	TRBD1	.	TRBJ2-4	CASSDQTGLKNIQYF	TGTGCCAGCAGCGACCAGACAGGGCTAAAAAACATTCAGTACTTC
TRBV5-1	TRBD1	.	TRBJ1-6	CASSPGQEGSPLHF	TGCGCCAGCAGCCCGGGACAGGAAGGGTCACCCCTCCACTTT
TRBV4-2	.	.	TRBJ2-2	CASSQDSLSTGELFF	TGTGCCAGCAGCCAAGATAGCCTTTCCACCGGGGAGCTGTTTTTT
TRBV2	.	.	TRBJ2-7	CASSDRSTYEQYF	TGTGCCAGCAGTGATAGGTCGACCTACGAGCAGTACTTC
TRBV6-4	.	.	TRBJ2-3	CASSEEVGDTQYF	TGTGCCAGCAGTGAGGAAGTCGGAGATACGCAGTATTTT
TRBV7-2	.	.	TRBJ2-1	CASTLLWGSYNEQFF	TGTGCCAGCACCTTACTCTGGGGCTCCTACAATGAGCAGTTCTTC
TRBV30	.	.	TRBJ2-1	CAWSSSRDAGQFF	TGTGCCTGGAGTTCGAGTAGGGATGCCGGGCAGTTCTTC
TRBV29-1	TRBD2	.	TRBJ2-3	CSHPGTAGGTGTQYF	TGCAGCCATCCCGGGACAGCGGGGGGGACGGGTACGCAGTATTTT
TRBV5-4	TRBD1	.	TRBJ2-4	CASSPGTGTNIQYF	TGTGCCAGCAGCCCCGGGACAGGGACAAACATTCAGTACTTC